A single sample is the source of the 13 T cell receptor beta chains below, sequenced in a study of blood T cell repertoires in COVID-19. Profiled with immunoSEQ multiplex PCR; TCRdb holds only in-frame clones, not every one. This table holds 150,000 to 200,000 clones, about 81% found once. The sample taken for sequencing was peripheral blood. The source is a woman of 80 years or more with COVID-19, enrolled during active disease.

The chain joins TRBV27 to TRBJ1-3, with D maybe TRBD1 (5 bases). The germline CDR1 and CDR2 sequences are MNHEY and SMNVEV (reference sequence). V was pared by 4 bases and J by 3 bases, with 16 bases between. The CDR3 consists of 16 residues. The CDR3 reads CASSYSRATLGNTIYF. The CDR3 DNA reads TGTGCCAGCAGTTACTCCAGGGCCACCCTTGGAAACACCATATATTTT.

The chain carries TRBV3-1 (or the pseudogene TRBV3-2) and TRBJ2-7; 8 bases map to TRBD2. V shed 2 bases, J shed 4 bases, and the junction held 4 bases outside the gene matches. Looked up from germline, CDR1 is LGHDT and CDR2 is YNNKEL (reference sequence). The CDR3 sequence is 14 residues long. Here the CDR3 DNA reads TGTGCCAGCAGCCAAACTAGCGGTGAGTACGAGCAGTACTTC. Protein: CASSQTSGEYEQYF.

The CDR3 bases are TGTGCCAGCAGCTTTAACGGGGGGGCTAAAGATACGCAGTATTTT. Translation gives CASSFNGGAKDTQYF. The chain links TRBV11-2 to TRBJ2-3, with 8 bases matching TRBD2. Germline V CDR1 and CDR2: SGHAT, FQNNGV. Trimming removed 3 bases from V and 5 bases from J; junction bases left unmatched: 7. The CDR3 totals 15 residues.

This rearrangement joins TRBV9 to TRBJ2-7; 8 nucleotides match TRBD2. Germline trimming cut 3 bases from V and 5 bases from J; bases unmatched to any gene: 7. Per germline, CDR1 SGDLS and CDR2 YYNGEE. There are 14 residues in the CDR3. The CDR3 sequence: CASSAGGLVNEQYF. CDR3 DNA: TGTGCCAGCAGCGCCGGGGGACTAGTCAACGAGCAGTACTTC.

This chain connects TRBV19 to TRBJ1-1; perhaps TRBD1 as D (5 bases). The length of the CDR3 is 14 residues. Trimming took off 3 bases at V and 4 bases at J, with 12 bases between the two ends. Germline loops: CDR1 LNHDA, CDR2 SQIVND (reference sequence). The CDR3 sequence is CASSIMAGPTEAFF. The CDR3 DNA follows: TGTGCCAGTAGTATCATGGCAGGGCCCACTGAAGCTTTCTTT.

The chain's CDR3 is CASSIGGGAQNIQYF. CDR3 bases: TGTGCCAGTAGTATAGGCGGTGGTGCGCAAAACATTCAGTACTTC. The chain employs TRBV19 and TRBJ2-4; unclear D gene. The CDR3 is 15 residues long. V was shortened by 1 base and J by 5 bases, with 12 bases between the two germline ends. The V gene's germline CDR1 is LNHDA and CDR2 SQIVND (reference sequence).

The chain uses TRBV7-9 and TRBJ2-3, with D possibly being TRBD2 (6 bases). The CDR3 runs 16 residues. CDR1 is SEHNR and CDR2 is FQNEAQ in the germline V gene (reference sequence). Trimming cost V 4 bases and J 0 bases, with 14 bases left between them. The CDR3 protein is CASSWEEEVSTDTQYF. As DNA, the CDR3 is TGTGCCAGCAGCTGGGAGGAAGAGGTAAGCACAGATACGCAGTATTTT.

This chain joins TRBV6-2 or TRBV6-3 and TRBJ2-4; 12 bases line up with TRBD1. The CDR3 loop spans 19 amino acids. CDR1 is MNHEY and CDR2 is SVGEGT in the germline V gene. After removal of 6 bases from V and 0 bases from J, the junction contained 12 bases not matched to a gene. CDR3 protein: CASSPPPGQGARAKNIQYF. The CDR3 bases are TGTGCCAGCAGCCCTCCCCCGGGACAGGGGGCGCGAGCCAAAAACATTCAGTACTTC.

The rearrangement links TRBV25-1 to TRBJ1-1; 9 bases are a match to TRBD1. The CDR3 spans 14 residues. With V trimmed by 5 bases and J by 4 bases, 5 bases remained unmatched. The germline V gene has CDR1 MGHDK and CDR2 SYGVNS. The CDR3: CASSTGQGGTEAFF. The CDR3 nucleotides read TGTGCCAGCAGTACGGGACAGGGTGGCACTGAAGCTTTCTTT.

The chain employs TRBV20-1 and TRBJ2-5, with D unresolved. Trimming pared 3 bases from V and 2 bases from J, leaving 4 bases between. CDR1 and CDR2 (germline): DFQATT, SNEGSKA (reference sequence). The length of the CDR3 is 11 residues. In DNA form, the CDR3 reads TGCAGTGCTAGTCGGCAAGAGACCCAGTACTTC. This codes for CSASRQETQYF.

V is TRBV5-1 and J is TRBJ1-4; 8 positions agree with TRBD1. J lost 8 bases, V lost 4 bases, and 7 bases had no gene match. The CDR3 contains 14 residues. Per germline, CDR1 SGHRS and CDR2 YFSETQ. Here the CDR3 reads CASSVQGAGEKLFF. The CDR3 DNA reads TGCGCCAGCAGCGTGCAGGGGGCCGGAGAAAAACTGTTTTTT.

The V gene is TRBV14, the J gene TRBJ1-5, with D possibly TRBD1 on 6 matching bases. V lost 0 bases to trimming and J lost 3 bases, with 18 bases between them. CDR1 is SGHDN and CDR2 is FVKESK in the germline V gene. This CDR3 has 18 amino acids. This chain's CDR3 is CASSQERGGARNNQPQHF. The DNA of the CDR3 is TGTGCCAGCAGCCAAGAAAGGGGGGGGGCGCGAAACAATCAGCCCCAGCATTTT. The whole variable domain, remainder taken from reference TRBV14 and TRBJ1-5, is EAGVTQFPSHSVIEKGQTVTLRCDPISGHDNLYWYRRVMGKEIKFLLHFVKESKQDESGMPNNRFLAERTGGTYSTLKVQPAELEDSGVYFCASSQERGGARNNQPQHFGDGTRLSIL.

The CDR3 sequence: CARGIRGANNEQFF. CDR3 nucleotide sequence: TGTGCCAGAGGTATTCGGGGGGCGAACAATGAGCAGTTCTTC. The chain carries TRBV6-5 and TRBJ2-1, with TRBD2 as a possible D gene (7 bases). The length of the CDR3 is 14 residues. Germline CDR1 and CDR2: MNHEY and SVGAGI. V dropped 9 bases and J dropped 5 bases, with 17 bases sitting between them.